This T cell receptor (beta chain) came from a study of radiation and T cells in renal cell carcinoma (dated by TCRdb to the early 2020s). Regarding the study in general: The samples were drawn from a clinical trial, where primary renal cell carcinomas were treated with 15 Gy of stereotactic body radiation therapy and then removed by nephrectomy 4 weeks afterward. In total, approximately 53 samples, comprising around 26 tumors and some 27 peripheral blood samples, were subjected to TCR beta sequencing. Across all 50 or so samples, approximately 4,000,000 unique CDR3 nucleotide sequences, encoding 2.5 million to 3 million unique CDR3 amino acid sequences, were identified.

Paper-wide results and their limitations: Dynamics of the blood repertoire were not tracked past 4 weeks after treatment. Because pretreatment tumor biopsies were not available, the baseline intratumoral presence of clonotypes could not be determined. In blood, the top tumor clonotypes increased between baseline and 2 weeks post-radiation and then shrank by 4 weeks, which suggests that tumor-resident clones expanded only transiently. The single-armed trial design could not address effects of radiation dose or scheduling on the TCR repertoire.

This clone was counted between two and nine times. The antigen it recognizes is unknown. Per-base qualities were not stored, and no clone one base away is much larger. This specimen's time point label, interpreted: baseline pretreatment blood. The treatment or condition label corresponds to: 15 Gy SBRT to primary tumor, nephrectomy 4 weeks later. Serial peripheral blood from radiation-treated patients was sampled at baseline, 2 weeks and 4 weeks after SBRT to track tumor-enriched clonotypes. Every patient had renal cell carcinoma of clear cell pathology. The QIAamp DNA Blood Mini Kit (Qiagen) was used to prepare genomic DNA for TCR sequencing. Only samples passing all quality control checks were included in the analyses. TCR beta libraries were generated from genomic DNA with the immunoSEQ kit, following the manufacturer's recommendations. Library preparation used a first multiplex PCR with proprietary primers, then a second PCR adding unique barcodes, with bead cleanups after each round. A kit-provided positive control reaction and a negative control reaction were included in every sample batch. The final libraries were assessed on an Agilent 4200 TapeStation D1000 ScreenTape, pooled by volume, and quantified by qPCR. An Illumina NextSeq500 fitted with a MidOutput 150-cycle cartridge performed the sequencing, running 156 Read1 cycles and 15 Index1 cycles with the kit's custom primers. The pooled library was loaded at approximately 1 pM, with a roughly 20% PhiX control spiked in. Concerning the study's data processing: The vendor-processed data were analyzed in R, and a clonotype was defined as all T cells that share the same CDR3 nucleotide sequence. In the clone abundance analyses, frequencies were normalized to the 10,000 most abundant clones in each sample. Public T cell clones, which averaged fewer than five per sample, were excluded before analysis. Tumor-enriched clonotypes and baseline blood-enriched clonotypes were defined as those with an abundance difference of at least 32-fold between compartments. A beta-binomial differential abundance model was applied to find clonotypes that expanded or contracted between blood time points. Tumor-blood repertoire similarity was measured with the Baroni-Urbani and Buser coefficient, and group comparisons used two-tailed Wilcoxon tests in R. The table was pulled from immuneACCESS by TCRdb, which kept in-frame rearrangements only. Such tables lose some clones; where checked, under half of the loss comes from unresolved V genes, and the rest has no known cause. From that table come the V and J calls and clone size; the DNA was used to work out D and trimming. This sample has 120,000 to 150,000 clones in its table, and around 89% of those were observed once. The biggest ten clones account for around 4.4% of the sample.

The specimen was blood, collected from a patient whose treatment included radiotherapy and nephrectomy. This TCR was recovered from a woman in her seventies with renal cell carcinoma.

The DNA sequence is as follows: TGTGCCAGCAGCCCCGTAGGTCGTCAGGTAAACACTGAAGCTTTCTTT. It translates to CASSPVGRQVNTEAFF. The chain joins TRBV11-3 to TRBJ1-1, with the D gene not clear enough to name. V sheds 5 bases and J sheds 2 bases, leaving 18 bases between their ends. From the germline V gene, CDR1 is SGHNT and CDR2 is YENEEA. Reading from cysteine to phenylalanine, the CDR3 counts 16 amino acids. Of the read, only the CDR3 DNA is kept; its 48 bases are in frame from base 1.